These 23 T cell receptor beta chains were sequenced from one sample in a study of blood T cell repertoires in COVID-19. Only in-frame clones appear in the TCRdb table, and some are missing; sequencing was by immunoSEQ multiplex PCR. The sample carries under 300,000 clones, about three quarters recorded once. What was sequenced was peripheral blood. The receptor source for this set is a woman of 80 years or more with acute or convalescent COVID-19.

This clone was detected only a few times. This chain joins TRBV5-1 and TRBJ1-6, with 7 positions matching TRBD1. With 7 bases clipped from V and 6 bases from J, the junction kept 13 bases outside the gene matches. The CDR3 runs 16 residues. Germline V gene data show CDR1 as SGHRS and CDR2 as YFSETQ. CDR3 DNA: TGCGCCAGCGCCTCACACCCGGGACAGCCTAATTCACCCCTCCACTTT. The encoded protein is CASASHPGQPNSPLHF.

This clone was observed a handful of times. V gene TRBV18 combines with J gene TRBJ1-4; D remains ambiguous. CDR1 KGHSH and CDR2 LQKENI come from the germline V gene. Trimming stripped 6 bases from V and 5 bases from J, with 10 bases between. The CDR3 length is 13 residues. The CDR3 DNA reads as TGTGCCAGCTCCCAAGGACTAAATGAAAAACTGTTTTTT. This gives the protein CASSQGLNEKLFF.

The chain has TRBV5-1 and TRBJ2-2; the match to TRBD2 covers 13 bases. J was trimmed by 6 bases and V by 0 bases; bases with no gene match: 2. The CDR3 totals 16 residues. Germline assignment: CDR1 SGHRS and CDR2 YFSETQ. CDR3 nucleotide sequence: TGCGCCAGCAGCTTGGTCGGACTAGCGGGAGCCGGGGAGCTGTTTTTT. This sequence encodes CASSLVGLAGAGELFF.

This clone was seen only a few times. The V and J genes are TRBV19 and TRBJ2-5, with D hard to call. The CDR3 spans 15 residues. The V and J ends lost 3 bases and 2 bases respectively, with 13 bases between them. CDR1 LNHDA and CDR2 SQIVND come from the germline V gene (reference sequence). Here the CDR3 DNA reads TGTGCCAGTAGTATCGGTGCTGGCAGGCAAGAGACCCAGTACTTC. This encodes CASSIGAGRQETQYF.

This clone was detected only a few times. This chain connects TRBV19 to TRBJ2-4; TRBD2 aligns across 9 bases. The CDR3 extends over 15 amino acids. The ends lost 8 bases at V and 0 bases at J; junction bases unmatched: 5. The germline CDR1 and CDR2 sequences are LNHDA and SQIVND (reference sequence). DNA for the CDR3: TGTGCCAGTCATAGCGGGGGACTAGCCAAAAACATTCAGTACTTC. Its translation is CASHSGGLAKNIQYF.

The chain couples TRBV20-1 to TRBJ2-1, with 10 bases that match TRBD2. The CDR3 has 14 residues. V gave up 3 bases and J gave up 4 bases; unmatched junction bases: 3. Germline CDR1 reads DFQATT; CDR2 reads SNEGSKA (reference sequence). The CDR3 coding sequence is TGCAGTGCTAGTGAGACTAGCGGGTACAATGAGCAGTTCTTC. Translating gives CSASETSGYNEQFF.

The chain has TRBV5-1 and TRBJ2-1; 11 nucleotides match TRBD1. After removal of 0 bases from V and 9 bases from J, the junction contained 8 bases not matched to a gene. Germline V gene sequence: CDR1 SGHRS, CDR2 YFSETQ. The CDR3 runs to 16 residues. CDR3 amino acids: CASSLAGTGGGGEQFF. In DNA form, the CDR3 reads TGCGCCAGCAGCTTGGCCGGGACAGGGGGTGGAGGTGAGCAGTTCTTC.

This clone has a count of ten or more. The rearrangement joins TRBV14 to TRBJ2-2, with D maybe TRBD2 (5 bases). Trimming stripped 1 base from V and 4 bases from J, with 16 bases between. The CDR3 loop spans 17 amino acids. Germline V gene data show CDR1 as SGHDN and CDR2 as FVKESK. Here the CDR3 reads CASSQAIAGVGTGELFF. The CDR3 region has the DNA TGTGCCAGCAGCCAAGCCATTGCCGGGGTTGGCACCGGGGAGCTGTTTTTT.

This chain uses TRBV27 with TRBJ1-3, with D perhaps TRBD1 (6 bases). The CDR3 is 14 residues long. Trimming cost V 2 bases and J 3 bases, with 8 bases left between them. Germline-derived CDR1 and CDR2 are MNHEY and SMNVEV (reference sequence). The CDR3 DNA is TGTGCCAGCAGTTTAACAGGGATTGGAAACACCATATATTTT. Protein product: CASSLTGIGNTIYF.

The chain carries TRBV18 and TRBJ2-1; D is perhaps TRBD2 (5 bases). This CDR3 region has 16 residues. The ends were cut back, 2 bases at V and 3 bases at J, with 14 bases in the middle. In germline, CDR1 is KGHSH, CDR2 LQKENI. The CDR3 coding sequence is TGTGCCAGCTCACCAACGGCGGTACTAGTCTACAATGAGCAGTTCTTC. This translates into CASSPTAVLVYNEQFF.

CDR3 in amino acids: CASSATVNTEAFF. Here the CDR3 DNA reads TGTGCCAGCAGTGCGACAGTGAACACTGAAGCTTTCTTT. The chain recombines TRBV2 with TRBJ1-1; tentative D call: TRBD1 (5 bases). CDR1 and CDR2 from the germline V gene are SNHLY and FYNNEI. CDR3 length equals 13 residues. Deletions cut 4 bases from V and 0 bases from J, with 6 bases between.

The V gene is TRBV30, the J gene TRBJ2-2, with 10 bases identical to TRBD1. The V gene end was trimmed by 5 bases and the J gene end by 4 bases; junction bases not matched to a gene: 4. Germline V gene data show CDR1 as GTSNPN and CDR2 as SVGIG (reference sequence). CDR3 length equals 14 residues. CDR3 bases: TGTGCCTGGGACAGGGGGCAGGCCACCGGGGAGCTGTTTTTT. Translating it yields CAWDRGQATGELFF. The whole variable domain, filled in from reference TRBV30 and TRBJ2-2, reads SQTIHQWPATLVQPVGSPLSLECTVEGTSNPNLYWYRQAAGRGLQLLFYSVGIGQISSEVPQNLSASRPQDRQFILSSKKLLLSDSGFYLCAWDRGQATGELFFGEGSRLTVL.

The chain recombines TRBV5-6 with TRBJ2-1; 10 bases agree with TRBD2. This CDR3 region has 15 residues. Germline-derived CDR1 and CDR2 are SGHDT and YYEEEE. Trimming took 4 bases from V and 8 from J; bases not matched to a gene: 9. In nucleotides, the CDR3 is TGTGCCAGCAGCCCCGCGAGCGGGAGGGGATATGAGCAGTTCTTC. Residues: CASSPASGRGYEQFF.

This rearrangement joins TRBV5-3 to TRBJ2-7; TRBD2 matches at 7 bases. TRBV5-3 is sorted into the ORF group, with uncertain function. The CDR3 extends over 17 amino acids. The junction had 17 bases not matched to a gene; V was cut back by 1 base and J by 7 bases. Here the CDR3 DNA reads TGTGCCAGAAGCTTGCTAGCGGAAGAGATAGAGGTACGGGAGCAGTACTTC. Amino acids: CARSLLAEEIEVREQYF.

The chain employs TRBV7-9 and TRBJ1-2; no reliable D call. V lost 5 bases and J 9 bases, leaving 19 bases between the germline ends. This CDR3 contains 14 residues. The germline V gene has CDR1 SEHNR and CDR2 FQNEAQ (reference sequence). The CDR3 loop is CASSQDSSGFSYTF. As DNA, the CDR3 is TGTGCCAGCAGCCAAGATTCCTCGGGGTTTAGCTACACCTTC. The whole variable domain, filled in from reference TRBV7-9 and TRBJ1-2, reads DTGVSQNPRHKITKRGQNVTFRCDPISEHNRLYWYRQTLGQGPEFLTYFQNEAQLEKSRLLSDRFSAERPKGSFSTLEIQRTEQGDSAMYLCASSQDSSGFSYTFGSGTRLTVV.

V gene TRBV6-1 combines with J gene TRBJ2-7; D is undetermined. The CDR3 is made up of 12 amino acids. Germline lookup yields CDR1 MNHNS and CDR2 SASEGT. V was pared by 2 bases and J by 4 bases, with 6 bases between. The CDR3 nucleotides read TGTGCCAGCAGTGAAATTCGGTACGAGCAGTACTTC. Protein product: CASSEIRYEQYF.

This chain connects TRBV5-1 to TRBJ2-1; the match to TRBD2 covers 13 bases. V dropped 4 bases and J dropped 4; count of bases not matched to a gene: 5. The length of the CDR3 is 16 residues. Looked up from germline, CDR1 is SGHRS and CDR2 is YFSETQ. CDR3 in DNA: TGCGCCAGCAGCCCGGGGACTAGCGGGATATACAATGAGCAGTTCTTC. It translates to CASSPGTSGIYNEQFF.

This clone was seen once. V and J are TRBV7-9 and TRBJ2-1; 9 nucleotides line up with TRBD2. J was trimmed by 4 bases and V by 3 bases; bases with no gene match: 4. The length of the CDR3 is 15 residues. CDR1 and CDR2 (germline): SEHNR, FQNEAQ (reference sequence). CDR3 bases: TGTGCCAGCAGCTTGGCGGGAGGGCATTACAATGAGCAGTTCTTC. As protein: CASSLAGGHYNEQFF.

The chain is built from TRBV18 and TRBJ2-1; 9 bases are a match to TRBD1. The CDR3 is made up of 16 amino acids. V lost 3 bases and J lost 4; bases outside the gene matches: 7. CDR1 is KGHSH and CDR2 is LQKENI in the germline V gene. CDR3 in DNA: TGTGCCAGCTCACCTGCCTCCGGGACAGGGTACAATGAGCAGTTCTTC. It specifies CASSPASGTGYNEQFF.

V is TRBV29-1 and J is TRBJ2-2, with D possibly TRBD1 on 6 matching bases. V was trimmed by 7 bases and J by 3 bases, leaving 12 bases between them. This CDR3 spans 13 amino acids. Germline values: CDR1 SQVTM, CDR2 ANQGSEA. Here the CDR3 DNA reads TGCAGCGCCGCAGGGGTGGACACCGGGGAGCTGTTTTTT. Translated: CSAAGVDTGELFF.

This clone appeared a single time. CDR3 protein: CASSAARQASGNTIYF. CDR3 DNA sequence: TGTGCCAGCAGTGCAGCAAGACAGGCCTCTGGAAACACCATATATTTT. V usage is TRBV6-1 and J usage is TRBJ1-3, with D maybe TRBD1 (6 bases). CDR3 length: 16 residues. Trimming left V 4 bases short and J 0 bases short, with 13 bases between. Germline V gene data show CDR1 as MNHNS and CDR2 as SASEGT.

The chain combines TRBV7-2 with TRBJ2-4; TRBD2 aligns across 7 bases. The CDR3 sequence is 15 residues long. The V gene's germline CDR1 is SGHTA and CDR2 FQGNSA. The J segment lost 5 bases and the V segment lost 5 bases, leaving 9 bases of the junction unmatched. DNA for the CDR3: TGTGCCAGCAGCCGTAGCGCTAGCGGCGAAAACATTCAGTACTTC. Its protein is CASSRSASGENIQYF.

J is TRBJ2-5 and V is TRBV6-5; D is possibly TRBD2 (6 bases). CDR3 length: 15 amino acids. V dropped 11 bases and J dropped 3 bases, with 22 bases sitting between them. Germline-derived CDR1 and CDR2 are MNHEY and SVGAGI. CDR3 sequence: CAGCGLSGFEETQYF. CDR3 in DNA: TGTGCCGGATGTGGACTATCCGGTTTCGAAGAGACCCAGTACTTC.